This T cell receptor (beta chain) was identified in a study of cytomegalovirus exposure and HLA in healthy donors. The overall study: In a later analysis, it was reported that the 110 or so validation repertoires had been produced on the same platform as the 600 to 850 repertoires belonging to the first cohort. Study-level results: TCR clusters originating in the first cohort tended to co-occur in the roughly 130 validation repertoires, according to a later analysis. Reported performance of the classifier showed diagnosis of cytomegalovirus status with high specificity and sensitivity. Cytomegalovirus-associated TCR beta chains were listed, numbering under 200.

The CDR3 length is 15 residues. The trim removed 6 bases at V and 6 bases at J, leaving 9 bases unmatched. Germline CDR1 SEHNR, CDR2 FQNEAQ (reference sequence). Comment on this clone: What it binds is not known.

The repertoire was sequenced with immunoSEQ multiplex PCR; TCRdb's copy has only in-frame clones and lacks some. The sample contains 120,000 to 150,000 clones, roughly 87% of which appear only once. The receptor comes from a man younger than 35 in good health and CMV-seropositive. Source material: PBMCs. The rearrangement uses TRBV7-9 and TRBJ2-3; TRBD2 matches 10 bases. In DNA form, the CDR3 reads TGTGCCAGCAGTAGTAGCGGGGGGCCTCACGATACGCAGTATTTT. Translating it yields CASSSSGGPHDTQYF.